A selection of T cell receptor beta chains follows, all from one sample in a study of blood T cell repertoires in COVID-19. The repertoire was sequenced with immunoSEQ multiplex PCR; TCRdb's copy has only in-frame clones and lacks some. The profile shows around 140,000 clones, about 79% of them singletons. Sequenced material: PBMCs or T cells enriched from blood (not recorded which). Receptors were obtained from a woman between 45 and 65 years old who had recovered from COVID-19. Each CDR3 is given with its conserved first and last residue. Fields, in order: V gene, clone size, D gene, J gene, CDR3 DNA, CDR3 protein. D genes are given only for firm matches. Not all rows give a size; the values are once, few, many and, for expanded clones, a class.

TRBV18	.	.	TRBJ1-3	TGTGCCAGCTCACCGACAGGCTCTGGAAACACCATATATTTT	CASSPTGSGNTIYF
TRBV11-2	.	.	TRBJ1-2	TGTGCCAGCAGCGTAGGAAGGAGCTATGGCTACACCTTC	CASSVGRSYGYTF
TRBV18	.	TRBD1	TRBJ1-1	TGTGCCAGCTCACCACCGGCAGGGGGGAACACTGAAGCTTTCTTT	CASSPPAGGNTEAFF
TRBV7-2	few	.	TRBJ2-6	TGTGCCAGCAGCAACGGACAGTTTTACTCTGGGGCCAACGTCCTGACTTTC	CASSNGQFYSGANVLTF
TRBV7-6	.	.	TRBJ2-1	TGTGCCAGCAGCTTAGCGCCGTCAGGGAAGGTCAATGAGCAGTTCTTC	CASSLAPSGKVNEQFF
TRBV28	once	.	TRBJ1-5	TGTGCCACCAGGAGTAGCAATCAGCCCCAGCATTTT	CATRSSNQPQHF
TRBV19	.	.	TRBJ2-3	TGTGCCAGTAGTGAGGGGGGCACAGATACGCAGTATTTT	CASSEGGTDTQYF
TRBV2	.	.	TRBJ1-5	TGTGCCAGCAGTGAAGGCGGATATAGCAATCAGCCCCAGCATTTT	CASSEGGYSNQPQHF
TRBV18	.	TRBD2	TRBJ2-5	TGTGCCAGCTCACCAAGGACTAGCGGGAGCGGGTACCAAGAGACCCAGTACTTC	CASSPRTSGSGYQETQYF
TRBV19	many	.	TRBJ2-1	TGTGCCAGTAGTATATTCGGGAGCTCCTACAATGAGCAGTTCTTC	CASSIFGSSYNEQFF
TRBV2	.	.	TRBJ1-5	TGTGCCAGCAGTGAAGTCAGGGGAAATCAGCCCCAGCATTTT	CASSEVRGNQPQHF
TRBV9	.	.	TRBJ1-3	TGTGCCAGCAGCACTTCTTCTGGAAACACCATATATTTT	CASSTSSGNTIYF
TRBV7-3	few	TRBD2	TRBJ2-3	TGTGCCAGCAGCCCCATGGCGGGAGGGTTAGGGACGCAGTATTTT	CASSPMAGGLGTQYF
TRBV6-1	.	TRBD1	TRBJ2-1	TGTGCCAGCAGTGAAGGGGGGACAGGGCAGGATGAGCAGTTCTTC	CASSEGGTGQDEQFF
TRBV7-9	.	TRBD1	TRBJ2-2	TGTGCCAGCAGCCACACGGGACAGTTCACCGGGGAGCTGTTTTTT	CASSHTGQFTGELFF
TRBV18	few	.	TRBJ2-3	TGTGCCAGCTCGACAAAGGGGGGGGCCGAAGATACGCAGTATTTT	CASSTKGGAEDTQYF
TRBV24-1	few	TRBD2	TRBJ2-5	TGTGCCACCAGTGAACCACCCACTAGCGGGAGTAGAGAGACCCAGTACTTC	CATSEPPTSGSRETQYF
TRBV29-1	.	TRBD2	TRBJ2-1	TGCAGCGTTGAAGGGTTTGGCGGGGGCTCCTACAATGAGCAGTTCTTC	CSVEGFGGGSYNEQFF
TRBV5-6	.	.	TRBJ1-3	TGTGCCAGCAGCCACCCGACGACTGTGGGTACCATATATTTT	CASSHPTTVGTIYF
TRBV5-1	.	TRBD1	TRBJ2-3	TGCGCCAGCGGGGACAGGCCCTCTAGCACAGATACGCAGTATTTT	CASGDRPSSTDTQYF
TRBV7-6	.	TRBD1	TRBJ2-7	TGTGCCAGCACTCGGGACAGGGGATATTTCGATCCCTCCTTC	CASTRDRGYFDPSF
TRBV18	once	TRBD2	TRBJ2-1	TGTGCCAGCTCACCAGTCGGTCCTAGCGGGGGGGCCAATGAGCAGTTCTTC	CASSPVGPSGGANEQFF
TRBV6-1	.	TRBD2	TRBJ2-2	TGTGCCAGCAGTGTCCCGGGACTAGCGGTCGCCGGGGAGCTGTTTTTT	CASSVPGLAVAGELFF
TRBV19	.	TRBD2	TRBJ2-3	TGTGCCAGTAGTATTACTCCGGGGGGGCCTGGTACGCAGTATTTT	CASSITPGGPGTQYF
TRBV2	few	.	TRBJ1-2	TGTGCCAGCAGTGCGGCGGATGGCTACACCTTC	CASSAADGYTF
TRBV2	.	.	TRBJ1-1	TGTGCCAGCAGTTTAGACAGCCCTGAAGCTTTCTTT	CASSLDSPEAFF
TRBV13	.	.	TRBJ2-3	TGTGCCAGCAGCGTGGTCCCCCAGGCGAGGGAGGGCACAGATACGCAGTATTTT	CASSVVPQAREGTDTQYF
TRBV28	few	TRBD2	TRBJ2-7	TGTGCCAGCAGTTCAGGACTAGCGGGGAGCGAGCAGTACTTC	CASSSGLAGSEQYF
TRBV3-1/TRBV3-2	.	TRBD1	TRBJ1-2	TGTGCCAGCAGCCAGACGATGACAGGGTCTAACTATGGCTACACCTTC	CASSQTMTGSNYGYTF
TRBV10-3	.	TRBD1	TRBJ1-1	TGTGCCATCAGCCCGCTCGTCCGCCCACAGACAGGGATAACCCCTCCAACTGAAGCTTTCTTT	CAISPLVRPQTGITPPTEAFF
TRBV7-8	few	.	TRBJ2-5	TGTGCCAGCAGCTTAGCACCAGGGTTCGGAGAGACCCAGTACTTC	CASSLAPGFGETQYF
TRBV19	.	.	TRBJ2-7	TGTGCCAGTAGGACCGGGATCTCTGACGAGCAGTACTTC	CASRTGISDEQYF
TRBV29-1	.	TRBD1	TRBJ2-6	TGCAGCGTTGAAAGCGCGACAGGGGGGGTCTCTGGGGCCAACGTCCTGACTTTC	CSVESATGGVSGANVLTF
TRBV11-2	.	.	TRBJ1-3	TGTGCCAGCAGCTTCGGGCGAGGGACTTCTGAAGGAAACACCATATATTTT	CASSFGRGTSEGNTIYF
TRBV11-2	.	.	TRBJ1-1	TGTGCCAGCAGCCCTATGAACACTGAAGCTTTCTTT	CASSPMNTEAFF
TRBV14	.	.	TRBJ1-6	TGTGCCAGCAGCCAAGATAGCGGGGGTCGGGCCCTCCACTTT	CASSQDSGGRALHF
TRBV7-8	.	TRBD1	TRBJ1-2	TGTGCCAGCAGCCCGAAGACGGACAGGGTGAACTATGGCTACACCTTC	CASSPKTDRVNYGYTF